The rows below give T cell receptor beta chains drawn from one sample of a study of Ad26.COV2.S vaccination and SARS-CoV-2 variants. Clones were read by immunoSEQ multiplex PCR, and TCRdb kept only the in-frame ones, dropping some. The table has 410,000 or so clones, about 90% seen once. The material sequenced was peripheral blood, taken in a trial of Ad26.COV2.S vaccine versus placebo. The origin of the receptors is a person between 18 and 59 years old who received the Ad26.COV2.S COVID-19 vaccine or a placebo. The CDR3 runs from the conserved cysteine through the conserved F or W. The order of the fields is clone size, J gene, V gene, D gene, CDR3 DNA, CDR3 protein. A D gene is named only where the DNA matches it firmly. Clone size, where shown, is once, few, many, or a class for clones that have expanded.

clone_size: .
j_call: TRBJ2-7
v_call: TRBV5-1
d_call: TRBD2
cdr3_nt: TGCGCCAGCAGCTTGGTTCTAGCGGCTTTTAGCTCCTACGAGCAGTACTTC
cdr3_aa: CASSLVLAAFSSYEQYF

clone_size: .
j_call: TRBJ2-5
v_call: TRBV5-1
d_call: TRBD2
cdr3_nt: TGCGCCAGCAGCTTGGGTAGCGGGGGGAAGGAGACCCAGTACTTC
cdr3_aa: CASSLGSGGKETQYF

clone_size: .
j_call: TRBJ2-7
v_call: TRBV6-5
d_call: .
cdr3_nt: TGTGCCAGCAGCCCCTGGACACTCTACGAGCAGTACTTC
cdr3_aa: CASSPWTLYEQYF

clone_size: .
j_call: TRBJ1-2
v_call: TRBV6-2/TRBV6-3
d_call: .
cdr3_nt: TGTGCCAGCAGTAAGACAGGTGCCCACTATGGCTACACCTTC
cdr3_aa: CASSKTGAHYGYTF

clone_size: .
j_call: TRBJ1-5
v_call: TRBV19
d_call: .
cdr3_nt: TGTGCCAGTACCATTATCCTCAGCGGAGGTCAGCCCCAGCATTTT
cdr3_aa: CASTIILSGGQPQHF

clone_size: .
j_call: TRBJ2-1
v_call: TRBV12-3/TRBV12-4
d_call: .
cdr3_nt: TGTGCCAGCAGTTTCGGTTTTAGTGAGCAGTTCTTC
cdr3_aa: CASSFGFSEQFF

clone_size: once
j_call: TRBJ2-7
v_call: TRBV5-1
d_call: .
cdr3_nt: TGCGCCAGCAGCTTGGAGTCCTACGAGCAGTACTTC
cdr3_aa: CASSLESYEQYF

clone_size: .
j_call: TRBJ1-4
v_call: TRBV5-4
d_call: .
cdr3_nt: TGTGCCAGCAGCAACGGTATAACTAATGAAAAACTGTTTTTT
cdr3_aa: CASSNGITNEKLFF

clone_size: .
j_call: TRBJ1-1
v_call: TRBV12-3/TRBV12-4
d_call: .
cdr3_nt: TGTGCCAGCACCCCCGGGGTGTACACTGAAGCTTTCTTT
cdr3_aa: CASTPGVYTEAFF

clone_size: .
j_call: TRBJ2-7
v_call: TRBV6-2/TRBV6-3
d_call: .
cdr3_nt: TGTGCCAGCAGCCCCGGGGGCAGGGGCTACGAGCAGTACTTC
cdr3_aa: CASSPGGRGYEQYF

clone_size: .
j_call: TRBJ1-4
v_call: TRBV27
d_call: .
cdr3_nt: TGTGCCAGCGGGTTACAGGGTGCAACTAATGAAAAACTGTTTTTT
cdr3_aa: CASGLQGATNEKLFF

clone_size: .
j_call: TRBJ2-7
v_call: TRBV19
d_call: TRBD2
cdr3_nt: TGTGCCAGTAACGGGGGTAGCGGGGGGTTCGACGAGCAGTACTTC
cdr3_aa: CASNGGSGGFDEQYF

clone_size: .
j_call: TRBJ2-4
v_call: TRBV4-3
d_call: .
cdr3_nt: TGCGCCAGCAGCCAAAGCTACGCTAGCAGAGCCAAAAACATTCAGTACTTC
cdr3_aa: CASSQSYASRAKNIQYF

clone_size: .
j_call: TRBJ2-1
v_call: TRBV5-4
d_call: TRBD1
cdr3_nt: TGTGCCAGCAGCCCGGGACAGGGGCGGTTCAATGAGCAGTTCTTC
cdr3_aa: CASSPGQGRFNEQFF

clone_size: .
j_call: TRBJ1-3
v_call: TRBV4-3
d_call: .
cdr3_nt: TGCGCCAGCAGCCAAAGATTGGAGACAGACCTCCGAAACACCATATATTTT
cdr3_aa: CASSQRLETDLRNTIYF

clone_size: .
j_call: TRBJ2-7
v_call: TRBV6-6
d_call: .
cdr3_nt: TGTGCCAGCAGTACTTCCGGGACGGGCTTCTCCGAGCAGTACTTC
cdr3_aa: CASSTSGTGFSEQYF

clone_size: .
j_call: TRBJ2-7
v_call: TRBV15
d_call: TRBD2
cdr3_nt: TGTGCCACCACCGGGACTAGCGTGCACGAGCAGTACTTC
cdr3_aa: CATTGTSVHEQYF

clone_size: .
j_call: TRBJ2-1
v_call: TRBV6-1
d_call: TRBD2
cdr3_nt: TGTGCCAGCAGTGAAGCGCTCGGCGGGGGGACTGAGCAGTTCTTC
cdr3_aa: CASSEALGGGTEQFF

clone_size: once
j_call: TRBJ1-2
v_call: TRBV12-3/TRBV12-4
d_call: TRBD1
cdr3_nt: TGTGCCAGCACAAAGGGACAGCTTGGCTACACCTTC
cdr3_aa: CASTKGQLGYTF

clone_size: .
j_call: TRBJ2-6
v_call: TRBV9
d_call: TRBD2
cdr3_nt: TGTGCCAGCAGCTCCCCCGTTTCGTCTAGCGGGGGCCGAGGGGGCTCTGGGGCCAACGTCCTGACTTTC
cdr3_aa: CASSSPVSSSGGRGGSGANVLTF

clone_size: .
j_call: TRBJ2-7
v_call: TRBV6-5
d_call: .
cdr3_nt: TGTGCCAGCAGTTACTCGAGGGACGAGCAGTACTTC
cdr3_aa: CASSYSRDEQYF

clone_size: .
j_call: TRBJ1-5
v_call: TRBV27
d_call: .
cdr3_nt: TGTGCCAGCAGCTTGAGACAAAATCAGCCCCAGCATTTT
cdr3_aa: CASSLRQNQPQHF

clone_size: .
j_call: TRBJ2-7
v_call: TRBV4-1
d_call: TRBD2
cdr3_nt: TGCGCCAGCAGCCAAGTCGCCGGGACTAGCTTCTACGAGCAGTACTTC
cdr3_aa: CASSQVAGTSFYEQYF

clone_size: .
j_call: TRBJ2-2
v_call: TRBV19
d_call: .
cdr3_nt: TGTGCCAGTAGTATAGATTCTAGCCCGTTGAGCACCGGGGAGCTGTTTTTT
cdr3_aa: CASSIDSSPLSTGELFF

clone_size: .
j_call: TRBJ2-7
v_call: TRBV5-1
d_call: .
cdr3_nt: TGCGCCAGCAGCTTGGACGGGACACCCTACGAGCAGTACTTC
cdr3_aa: CASSLDGTPYEQYF

clone_size: .
j_call: TRBJ1-2
v_call: TRBV7-9
d_call: .
cdr3_nt: TGTGCCAGCAGCCAACAGGGTTTCTATGGCTACACCTTC
cdr3_aa: CASSQQGFYGYTF

clone_size: .
j_call: TRBJ2-7
v_call: TRBV7-2
d_call: TRBD1
cdr3_nt: TGTGCCAGCAGCTTAGGGACAGGGGTTGACGAGCAGTACTTC
cdr3_aa: CASSLGTGVDEQYF

clone_size: few
j_call: TRBJ1-2
v_call: TRBV19
d_call: .
cdr3_nt: TGTGCCAGTGACGACAGGAACTATGGCTACACCTTC
cdr3_aa: CASDDRNYGYTF

clone_size: .
j_call: TRBJ1-1
v_call: TRBV5-8
d_call: .
cdr3_nt: TGTGCCAGCAGCTGGGGACCGATGAACACTGAAGCTTTCTTT
cdr3_aa: CASSWGPMNTEAFF

clone_size: .
j_call: TRBJ1-1
v_call: TRBV11-2
d_call: TRBD1
cdr3_nt: TGTGCCAGCAGCATAAGGGACAGCAACACTGAAGCTTTCTTT
cdr3_aa: CASSIRDSNTEAFF

clone_size: .
j_call: TRBJ2-3
v_call: TRBV15
d_call: .
cdr3_nt: TGTGCCACCAGCAGAGATCTTTTCCTCGCTAGATTGGAGGATACGCAGTATTTT
cdr3_aa: CATSRDLFLARLEDTQYF

clone_size: .
j_call: TRBJ2-5
v_call: TRBV5-6
d_call: TRBD2
cdr3_nt: TGTGCCAGCAGCTTGGGACTAGCGGGCTCCCAAGAGACCCAGTACTTC
cdr3_aa: CASSLGLAGSQETQYF

clone_size: .
j_call: TRBJ1-1
v_call: TRBV18
d_call: .
cdr3_nt: TGTGCCAGCTCACTCCAGGGGTACAACGATGAAGCTTTCTTT
cdr3_aa: CASSLQGYNDEAFF

clone_size: .
j_call: TRBJ2-1
v_call: TRBV6-4
d_call: TRBD2
cdr3_nt: TGTGCCAGCAGTGACTCGGCGGGGGACGGGGCCAATGAGCAGTTCTTC
cdr3_aa: CASSDSAGDGANEQFF

clone_size: .
j_call: TRBJ2-3
v_call: TRBV7-2
d_call: .
cdr3_nt: TGTGCCAGCAGCCCTACAGGGTCCACAGATACGCAGTATTTT
cdr3_aa: CASSPTGSTDTQYF

clone_size: .
j_call: TRBJ1-2
v_call: TRBV5-1
d_call: TRBD1
cdr3_nt: TGCGCCAGCAGCCAGACAGGGGATGGCTACACCTTC
cdr3_aa: CASSQTGDGYTF

clone_size: .
j_call: TRBJ2-1
v_call: TRBV6-2/TRBV6-3
d_call: .
cdr3_nt: TGTGCCAGCAGTTACCTAAACAATGAGCAGTTCTTC
cdr3_aa: CASSYLNNEQFF

clone_size: .
j_call: TRBJ2-7
v_call: TRBV28
d_call: TRBD1
cdr3_nt: TGTGCCGCACAGGGGGCTTGGGTCTACGAGCAGTACTTC
cdr3_aa: CAAQGAWVYEQYF

clone_size: .
j_call: TRBJ1-2
v_call: TRBV6-5
d_call: .
cdr3_nt: TGTGCCAGCAGTTCCGGACCAGTAGGCGTTGGCTACACCTTC
cdr3_aa: CASSSGPVGVGYTF

clone_size: .
j_call: TRBJ2-5
v_call: TRBV10-1
d_call: .
cdr3_nt: TGCGCCAGCAGTGAGTCGTATGGGGAAAAAGAGACCCAGTACTTC
cdr3_aa: CASSESYGEKETQYF

clone_size: .
j_call: TRBJ2-1
v_call: TRBV2
d_call: .
cdr3_nt: TGTGCCAGCAGTGTTTCCAGGGGGGTCGGCAATGAGCAGTTCTTC
cdr3_aa: CASSVSRGVGNEQFF

clone_size: .
j_call: TRBJ2-3
v_call: TRBV5-6
d_call: TRBD1
cdr3_nt: TGTGCCAGCAGCTATTGGGACAGCCGCACAGATACGCAGTATTTT
cdr3_aa: CASSYWDSRTDTQYF

clone_size: few
j_call: TRBJ1-1
v_call: TRBV25-1
d_call: .
cdr3_nt: TGTGCCAGCAGTGTAACAGGGAAGAACACTGAAGCTTTCTTT
cdr3_aa: CASSVTGKNTEAFF

clone_size: .
j_call: TRBJ1-2
v_call: TRBV19
d_call: .
cdr3_nt: TGTGCCAGTAGCCCAGGGGTTGGTACGTCCTATGGCTACACCTTC
cdr3_aa: CASSPGVGTSYGYTF

clone_size: .
j_call: TRBJ2-7
v_call: TRBV3-1/TRBV3-2
d_call: .
cdr3_nt: TGTGCCAGCAGCCAAGCGGGCCAGGGTCAGGGTAACGAGCAGTACTTC
cdr3_aa: CASSQAGQGQGNEQYF

clone_size: .
j_call: TRBJ1-1
v_call: TRBV19
d_call: .
cdr3_nt: TGTGCCAGTAGTATTTTCACTGAAGCTTTCTTT
cdr3_aa: CASSIFTEAFF

clone_size: .
j_call: TRBJ2-1
v_call: TRBV15
d_call: .
cdr3_nt: TGTGCCACCAGCAGAGATGCCGACTACAATGAGCAGTTCTTC
cdr3_aa: CATSRDADYNEQFF

clone_size: .
j_call: TRBJ2-1
v_call: TRBV28
d_call: TRBD2
cdr3_nt: TGTGCCAGCAGTTTACCGGGGGGGCCCTCCTACAATGAGCAGTTCTTC
cdr3_aa: CASSLPGGPSYNEQFF

clone_size: .
j_call: TRBJ1-1
v_call: TRBV4-3
d_call: .
cdr3_nt: TGCGCCAGCAGCCAAGGGCGGAAATACACTGAAGCTTTCTTT
cdr3_aa: CASSQGRKYTEAFF

clone_size: .
j_call: TRBJ2-2
v_call: TRBV5-1
d_call: .
cdr3_nt: TGCGCCAGCCGCAAATCTACAGGTGCGAACACCGGGGAGCTGTTTTTT
cdr3_aa: CASRKSTGANTGELFF

clone_size: .
j_call: TRBJ1-1
v_call: TRBV11-2
d_call: .
cdr3_nt: TGTGCCAGCAGCTTAGCGGCAGGGAGGGACACTGAAGCTTTCTTT
cdr3_aa: CASSLAAGRDTEAFF

clone_size: .
j_call: TRBJ1-2
v_call: TRBV5-1
d_call: .
cdr3_nt: TGCGCCAGCAGCTTGAGTCAGGCAGCTAACTATGGCTACACCTTC
cdr3_aa: CASSLSQAANYGYTF

clone_size: .
j_call: TRBJ2-2
v_call: TRBV29-1
d_call: TRBD1
cdr3_nt: TGCAGCGCGGAGGTTCTAGTCATGGACAGGGGCACCGGGGAGCTGTTTTTT
cdr3_aa: CSAEVLVMDRGTGELFF

clone_size: .
j_call: TRBJ1-4
v_call: TRBV9
d_call: .
cdr3_nt: TGTGCCAGCAGCCAGACAGGTTCTAATGAAAAACTGTTTTTT
cdr3_aa: CASSQTGSNEKLFF

clone_size: .
j_call: TRBJ1-2
v_call: TRBV4-3
d_call: .
cdr3_nt: TGCGCCAGCAGCCGAGATGGTACTAACTATGGCTACACCTTC
cdr3_aa: CASSRDGTNYGYTF